The clone carrying this T cell receptor (beta chain) came up many times. Its antigen is undetermined. Trimming shortened V by 6 bases and J by 0 bases, and 11 bases separated the two germline ends. The CDR3 has 14 residues. Looked up from germline, CDR1 is MNHEY and CDR2 is SVGAGI. The data belong to a study of T cell repertoires in cytomegalovirus infection. Study background: The authors used CMV epitopes that were HLA-C-restricted (recently identified) and HLA-B-restricted (well studied). It can be stated that public TCR beta signatures indicated CMV infection as well as a matching HLA type. Study observations and caveats: CMV carriers with the relevant HLA were identified by cumulative public TCR beta family frequency. The ex vivo response showed dominance by HLA-C-restricted CMV-specific TCR beta clonotypes.

Using its own MiXCR run on the reads, TCRdb lists one record per CDR3 protein. The sample lists some 270,000 distinct CDR3 sequences, roughly 21% occurring once. The source material was cultured PBMCs, sampled from culture after CMV antigen stimulation. The chain joins TRBV6-5 to TRBJ1-1, with D possibly matching TRBD1 (5 bases). This clonotype was sampled from a human donor in good health (CMV status not recorded). Some clones in this sample may be carry-over from other donors' samples. The CDR3 loop is CASRDGGVNTEAFF. DNA for the CDR3: TGTGCCAGCAGGGACGGGGGAGTGAACACTGAAGCTTTCTTT.